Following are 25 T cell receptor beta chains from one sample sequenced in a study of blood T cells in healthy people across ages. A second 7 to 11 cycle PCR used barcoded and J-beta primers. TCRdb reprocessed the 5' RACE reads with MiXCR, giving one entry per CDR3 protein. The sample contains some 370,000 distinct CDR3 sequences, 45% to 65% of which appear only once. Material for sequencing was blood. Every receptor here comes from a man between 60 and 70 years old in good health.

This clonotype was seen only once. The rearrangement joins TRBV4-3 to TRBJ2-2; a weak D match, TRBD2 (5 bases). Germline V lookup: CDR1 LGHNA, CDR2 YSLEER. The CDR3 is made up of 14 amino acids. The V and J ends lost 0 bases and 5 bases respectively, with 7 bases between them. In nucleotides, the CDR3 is TGCGCCAGCAGCCAAGACCGGAGGACCGGGGAGCTGTTTTTT. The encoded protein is CASSQDRRTGELFF.

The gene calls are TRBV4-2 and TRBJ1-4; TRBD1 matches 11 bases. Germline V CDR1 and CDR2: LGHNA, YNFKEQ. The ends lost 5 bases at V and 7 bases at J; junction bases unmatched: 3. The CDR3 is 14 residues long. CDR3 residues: CASSAGQGGEKLFF. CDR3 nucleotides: TGTGCCAGCAGCGCGGGACAGGGGGGTGAAAAACTGTTTTTT.

CDR3 nucleotide sequence: TGTGCCAGTCGAGGAGGGGGGGGAGAGACCCAGTACTTC. This sequence encodes CASRGGGGETQYF. The V call is TRBV28, the J call TRBJ2-5; tentatively, D is TRBD2 (7 bases). The CDR3 runs to 13 residues. V gave up 9 bases and J gave up 4 bases, with 15 bases separating them. Germline assignment: CDR1 MDHEN and CDR2 SYDVKM. Looking up the rest from reference TRBV28 and TRBJ2-5 gives the full variable domain: DVKVTQSSRYLVKRTGEKVFLECVQDMDHENMFWYRQDPGLGLRLIYFSYDVKMKEKGDIPEGYSVSREKKERFSLILESASTNQTSMYLCASRGGGGETQYFGPGTRLLVL.

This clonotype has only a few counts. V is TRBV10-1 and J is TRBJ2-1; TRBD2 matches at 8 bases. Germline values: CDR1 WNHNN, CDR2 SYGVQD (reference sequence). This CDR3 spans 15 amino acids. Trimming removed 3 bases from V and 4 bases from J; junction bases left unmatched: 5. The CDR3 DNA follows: TGCGCCAGCAGTGATAGCGGGACGGGATACAATGAGCAGTTCTTC. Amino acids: CASSDSGTGYNEQFF.

The CDR3 reads CASQGGVGNTEAFF. CDR3 DNA sequence: TGTGCCAGCCAGGGGGGAGTGGGGAACACTGAAGCTTTCTTT. The V gene is TRBV6-2 or TRBV6-3, the J gene TRBJ1-1, with 7 bases identical to TRBD1. The V and J ends lost 8 bases and 1 base, in that order; junction bases with no gene match: 7. CDR1 and CDR2 (germline): MNHEY, SVGEGT. There are 14 residues in the CDR3.

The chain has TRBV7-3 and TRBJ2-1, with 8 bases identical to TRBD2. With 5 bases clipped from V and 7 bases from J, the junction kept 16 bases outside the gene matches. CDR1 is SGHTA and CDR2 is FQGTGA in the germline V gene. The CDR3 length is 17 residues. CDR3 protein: CASSPRALAGIPNEQFF. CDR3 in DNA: TGTGCCAGCAGCCCCAGGGCCTTAGCGGGAATCCCGAATGAGCAGTTCTTC.

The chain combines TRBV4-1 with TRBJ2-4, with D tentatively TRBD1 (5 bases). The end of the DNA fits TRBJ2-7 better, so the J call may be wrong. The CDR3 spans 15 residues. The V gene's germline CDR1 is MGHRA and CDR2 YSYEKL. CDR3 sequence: CASSQGDSLTYEQYF. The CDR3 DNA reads TGCGCCAGCAGCCAAGGCGACAGCCTAACCTACGAGCAGTACTTC.

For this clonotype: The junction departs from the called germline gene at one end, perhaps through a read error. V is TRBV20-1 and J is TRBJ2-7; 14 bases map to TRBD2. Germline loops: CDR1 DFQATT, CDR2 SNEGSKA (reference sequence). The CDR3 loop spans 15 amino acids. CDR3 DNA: TGCAGTGCTAAGGGACTAGCGGGGGACTCCTACAAGCAGTACTTC. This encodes CSAKGLAGDSYKQYF.

The DNA for the CDR3 is TGTGCCAGCAGTGACAGGGTTGTCTCTGGCTACACCTTC. Translating gives CASSDRVVSGYTF. The chain couples TRBV25-1 to TRBJ1-2, with D perhaps matching TRBD1 (5 bases). This CDR3 has 13 residues. Trimming took 3 bases from V and 7 from J, leaving 12 bases between them. Germline V gives CDR1 MGHDK, CDR2 SYGVNS.

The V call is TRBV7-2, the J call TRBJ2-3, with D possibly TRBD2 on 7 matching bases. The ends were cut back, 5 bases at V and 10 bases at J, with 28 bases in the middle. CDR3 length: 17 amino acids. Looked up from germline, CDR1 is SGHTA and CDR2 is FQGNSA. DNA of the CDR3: TGTGCCAGCAGCCCCGGGGGGCCGGGTAACATTAAGGAGGCGCAGTATTTT. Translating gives CASSPGGPGNIKEAQYF.

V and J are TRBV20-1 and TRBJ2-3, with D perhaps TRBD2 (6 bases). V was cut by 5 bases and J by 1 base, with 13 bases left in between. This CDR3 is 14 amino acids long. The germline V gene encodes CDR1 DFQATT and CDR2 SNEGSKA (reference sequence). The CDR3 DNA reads TGCAGTGCTTCCCTTAGCGGTCGCACAGATACGCAGTATTTT. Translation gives CSASLSGRTDTQYF.

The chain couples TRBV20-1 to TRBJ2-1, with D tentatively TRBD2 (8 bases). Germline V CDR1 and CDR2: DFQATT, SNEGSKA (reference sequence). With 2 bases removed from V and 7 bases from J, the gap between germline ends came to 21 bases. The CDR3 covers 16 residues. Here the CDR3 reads CSARPGLEGAGNEQFF. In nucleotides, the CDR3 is TGCAGTGCTAGACCGGGACTAGAGGGGGCCGGGAATGAGCAGTTCTTC.

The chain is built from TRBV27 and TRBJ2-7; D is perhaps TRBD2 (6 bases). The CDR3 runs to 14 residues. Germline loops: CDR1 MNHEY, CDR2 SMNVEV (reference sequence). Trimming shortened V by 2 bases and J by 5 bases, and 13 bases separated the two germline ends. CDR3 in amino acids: CASSLTFSGDEQYF. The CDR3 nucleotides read TGTGCCAGCAGTTTAACCTTTTCGGGGGACGAGCAGTACTTC.

The CDR3 region is CSARGHSWDEKLFF. The CDR3 nucleotides read TGCAGTGCTAGAGGCCACAGTTGGGATGAAAAACTGTTTTTT. The chain combines TRBV20-1 with TRBJ1-4; no definite D call. The V gene lost 1 base and the J gene lost 6 bases, with 12 bases spanning the gap. This CDR3 comprises 14 residues. Germline V gene sequence: CDR1 DFQATT, CDR2 SNEGSKA (reference sequence).

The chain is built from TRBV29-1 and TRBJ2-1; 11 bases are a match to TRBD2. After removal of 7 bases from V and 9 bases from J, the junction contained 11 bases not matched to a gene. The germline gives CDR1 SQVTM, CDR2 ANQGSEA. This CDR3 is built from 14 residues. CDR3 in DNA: TGCAGCGCCGTGGGTCCTAGCGGGAGGTCTGAGCAGTTCTTC. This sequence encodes CSAVGPSGRSEQFF.

The chain's CDR3 is CASSTRQGGYEQFF. CDR3 sequence (DNA): TGTGCCAGCAGTACCCGACAGGGTGGGTACGAGCAGTTCTTC. The chain joins TRBV27 to TRBJ2-1; 7 nucleotides agree with TRBD1. CDR3 length: 14 amino acids. Germline assignment: CDR1 MNHEY and CDR2 SMNVEV (reference sequence). Unmatched junction bases numbered 11, after V lost 5 bases and J lost 10 bases.

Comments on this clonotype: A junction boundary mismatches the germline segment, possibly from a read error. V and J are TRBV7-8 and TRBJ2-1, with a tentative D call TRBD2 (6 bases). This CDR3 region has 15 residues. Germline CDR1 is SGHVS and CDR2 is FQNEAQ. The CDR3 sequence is CVSSLATSRNNEQFF. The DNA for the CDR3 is TGTGTCAGCAGCTTAGCAACTAGCAGGAACAATGAGCAGTTCTTC. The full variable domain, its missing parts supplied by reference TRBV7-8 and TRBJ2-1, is GAGVSQSPRYKVAKRGQDVALRCDPISGHVSLFWYQQALGQGPEFLTYFQNEAQLDKSGLPSDRFFAERPEGSVSTLKIQRTQQEDSAVYLCVSSLATSRNNEQFFGPGTRLTVL.

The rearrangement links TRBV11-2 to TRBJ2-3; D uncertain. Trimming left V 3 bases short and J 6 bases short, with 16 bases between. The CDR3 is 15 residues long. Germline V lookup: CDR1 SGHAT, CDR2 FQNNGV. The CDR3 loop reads CASSFSSPLADTQYF. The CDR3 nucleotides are TGTGCCAGCAGCTTTAGCTCCCCTTTGGCGGATACGCAGTATTTT.

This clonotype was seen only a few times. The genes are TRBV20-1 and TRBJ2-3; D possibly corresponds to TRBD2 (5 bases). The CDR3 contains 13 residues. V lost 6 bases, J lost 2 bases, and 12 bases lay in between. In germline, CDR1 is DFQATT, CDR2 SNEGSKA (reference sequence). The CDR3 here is CSAQLVLTDTQYF. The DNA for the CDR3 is TGCAGTGCCCAACTAGTTCTCACAGATACGCAGTATTTT.

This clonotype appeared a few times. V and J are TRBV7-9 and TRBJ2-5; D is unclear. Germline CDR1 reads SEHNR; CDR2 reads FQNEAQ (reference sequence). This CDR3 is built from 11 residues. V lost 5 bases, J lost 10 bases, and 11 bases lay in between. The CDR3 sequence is CASSLDRNQYF. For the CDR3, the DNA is TGTGCCAGCAGCCTCGACCGCAACCAGTACTTC.

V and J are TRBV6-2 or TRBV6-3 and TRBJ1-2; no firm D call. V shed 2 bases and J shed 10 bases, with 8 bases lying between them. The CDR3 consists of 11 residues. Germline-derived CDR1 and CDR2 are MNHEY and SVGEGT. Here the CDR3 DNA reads TGTGCCAGCAGTTACGGGGAGGACTACACCTTC. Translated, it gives CASSYGEDYTF.

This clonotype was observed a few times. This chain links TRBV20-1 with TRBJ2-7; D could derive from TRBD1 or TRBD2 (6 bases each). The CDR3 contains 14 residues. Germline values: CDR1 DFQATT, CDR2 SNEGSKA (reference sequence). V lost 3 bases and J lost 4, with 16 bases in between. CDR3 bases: TGCAGTGCTAGGGGGGGCAGGGTGAAATACGAGCAGTACTTC. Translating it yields CSARGGRVKYEQYF.

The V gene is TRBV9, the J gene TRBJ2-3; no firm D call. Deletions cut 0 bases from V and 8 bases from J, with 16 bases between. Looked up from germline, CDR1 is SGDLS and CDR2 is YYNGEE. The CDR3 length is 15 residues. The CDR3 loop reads CASSVDLLGSRTQYF. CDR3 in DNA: TGTGCCAGCAGCGTAGACCTCCTGGGGTCTCGTACGCAGTATTTT. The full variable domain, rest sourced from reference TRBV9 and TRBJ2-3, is DSGVTQTPKHLITATGQRVTLRCSPRSGDLSVYWYQQSLDQGLQFLIQYYNGEERAKGNILERFSAQQFPDLHSELNLSSLELGDSALYFCASSVDLLGSRTQYFGPGTRLTVL.

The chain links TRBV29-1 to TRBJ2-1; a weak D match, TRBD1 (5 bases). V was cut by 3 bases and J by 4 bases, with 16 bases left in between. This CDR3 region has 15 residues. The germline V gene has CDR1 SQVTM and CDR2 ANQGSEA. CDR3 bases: TGCAGCGTTGACGCCCAGCAGGGCTCGTACAATGAGCAGTTCTTC. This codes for CSVDAQQGSYNEQFF.

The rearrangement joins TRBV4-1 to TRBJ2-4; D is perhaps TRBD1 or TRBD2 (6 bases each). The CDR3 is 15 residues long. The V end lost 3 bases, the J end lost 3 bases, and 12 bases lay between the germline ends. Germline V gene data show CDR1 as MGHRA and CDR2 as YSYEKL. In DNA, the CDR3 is TGCGCCAGCAGCCATCTAGAGGGGGGCAAAAACATTCAGTACTTC. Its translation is CASSHLEGGKNIQYF.